This TCR beta chain was sequenced in a study of CD8+CD57+ T cells in acquired aplastic anemia. For the study at large: Sorted cells (CD4+ and CD8+) yielded DNA amounts that averaged about 2.9 ug.

Flow cytometry had shown expanded CD8+CD57+ cells in the patients chosen for sequencing. Severe acquired aplastic anemia affected all patients. Overall study findings and caveats: Overlap between patients and controls comprised about 28 CD8+ CDR3 sequences. No significant patient-versus-control difference appeared in CD8+ Simpson's diversity.

Using genomic DNA as the template, TCR beta VDJ and CDR3 profiling was carried out. TCRdb analysed the reads with MiXCR anew, one entry per CDR3 protein. The sample includes 120,000 or so distinct CDR3 sequences, 50% to 60% of them seen just once. CDR3 size: 14 residues. J lost 6 bases, V lost 3 bases, and 8 bases had no gene match. Turning to this clonotype: Its cognate antigen is unknown.

This chain links TRBV12-3 or TRBV12-4 with TRBJ2-7; the match to TRBD1 covers 7 bases. The sequenced sample consisted of sorted CD4+, CD8+, or CD8+CD57+ T cells (not recorded which) from PBMCs. The source is a human donor with aplastic anemia. The CDR3 reads CASSLGRTGTEQYF. The CDR3 bases are TGTGCCAGCAGTTTGGGCCGGACAGGCACCGAGCAGTACTTC.